This T cell receptor (beta chain) was obtained from a study of shared clonotypes between healthy human individuals. CD45RO-negative, CCR7-positively selected cells formed the naive CD8 fraction, excluding terminally differentiated effector memory CD45RA+ cells. Some clones are missing from TCRdb's copy, which holds only in-frame ones; the method was immunoSEQ multiplex PCR. Here the sample spans about 580,000 clones, 95% to 98% being singletons. Trimming removed 6 bases at V and 1 base at J, with 11 bases between. The CDR3 totals 14 residues. In germline, CDR1 is WNHNN, CDR2 SYGVQD (reference sequence).

The V and J genes are TRBV10-1 and TRBJ2-3; the D is unclear. The clonotype originates from a man aged 25 to 40 in good health. The material sequenced was naive CD8+ T cells sorted from blood. The CDR3 nucleotides are TGCGCCAGCAGGCCGGGTAGTGGCACAGATACGCAGTATTTT. Amino acids: CASRPGSGTDTQYF.